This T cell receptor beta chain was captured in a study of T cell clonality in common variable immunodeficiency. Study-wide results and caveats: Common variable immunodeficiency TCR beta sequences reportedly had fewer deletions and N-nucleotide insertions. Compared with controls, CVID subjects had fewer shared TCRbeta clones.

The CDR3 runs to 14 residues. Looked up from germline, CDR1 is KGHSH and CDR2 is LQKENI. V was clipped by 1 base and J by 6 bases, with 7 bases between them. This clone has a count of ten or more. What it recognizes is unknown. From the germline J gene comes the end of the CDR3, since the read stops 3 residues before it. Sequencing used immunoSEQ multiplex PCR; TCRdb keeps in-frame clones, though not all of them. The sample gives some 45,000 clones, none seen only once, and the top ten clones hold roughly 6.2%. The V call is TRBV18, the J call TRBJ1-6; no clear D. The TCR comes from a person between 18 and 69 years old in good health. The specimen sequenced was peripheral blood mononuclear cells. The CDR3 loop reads CASSPQGLNSPLHF. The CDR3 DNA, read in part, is TGTGCCAGCTCACCACAGGGTCTTAATTCACCC.